This TCR beta chain is from a study of radiation and T cells in renal cell carcinoma (dated by TCRdb to 2019 to 2021). For context, the study as a whole: The samples were drawn from a clinical trial, where primary renal cell carcinomas were treated with 15 Gy of stereotactic body radiation therapy and then removed by nephrectomy 4 weeks afterward. In the 40 to 55 samples combined, some 4,000,000 unique CDR3 nucleotide sequences were found, encoding 2,658,974 unique CDR3 amino acid sequences. In total, more than 50 samples underwent TCR beta sequencing: about 25 tumors plus 27 peripheral blood samples. Here is what the overall study found, with its caveats: Because pretreatment tumor biopsies were not available, the baseline intratumoral presence of clonotypes could not be determined. An increase in top tumor clonotypes in blood was observed from baseline to 2 weeks post-radiation, followed by contraction by 4 weeks, which was taken to suggest transient expansion of tumor-resident clones. With a single-armed trial design, the study had no way to address how radiation dose or scheduling affects the TCR repertoire. Tracking of blood repertoire dynamics stopped at roughly 4 weeks after treatment, with no follow-up past that point.

Taken with the paper, the label for time point translates to: baseline pretreatment blood. What this sample's treatment or condition label stands for: 15 Gy SBRT to primary tumor, nephrectomy 4 weeks later. To follow tumor-enriched clonotypes, peripheral blood was collected serially from radiation-treated patients at baseline and again at 2 weeks and 4 weeks after SBRT. All patients had renal cell carcinoma with clear cell pathology. Genomic DNA for TCR sequencing was prepared using the QIAamp DNA Blood Mini Kit (Qiagen). Samples were included in the analyses only if all quality control checks were passed. The immunoSEQ kit was used, according to the manufacturer's recommendations, to generate TCR beta libraries from genomic DNA. To prepare libraries, a first multiplex PCR with proprietary primers was run, followed by a second PCR that added unique barcodes, and a bead cleanup was done after each round. Each sample batch included a kit-provided positive control reaction and a negative control reaction. The final libraries underwent checking on an Agilent 4200 TapeStation D1000 ScreenTape, volumetric pooling, and quantification by qPCR. Sequencing was performed on an Illumina NextSeq500 with a MidOutput 150-cycle cartridge, and 156 Read1 and 15 Index1 cycles were run with kit custom primers. The pooled library was loaded at around 0.93 pM with about 21% PhiX control spiked in. Per the original workflow: Vendor-processed data were analyzed in R, and a clonotype was defined as all T cells sharing the same CDR3 nucleotide sequence. In the clone abundance analyses, frequencies were normalized to the 10,000 most abundant clones in each sample. Public T cell clones, which averaged fewer than five per sample, were excluded before analysis. A difference in abundance of at least 32-fold between compartments was used to define tumor-enriched and baseline blood-enriched clonotypes. A beta-binomial differential abundance model was used to identify clonotypes that expanded or contracted between blood time points. Similarity between tumor and blood repertoires was quantified using the Baroni-Urbani and Buser coefficient, and groups were compared with two-tailed Wilcoxon tests in R. TCRdb retrieved this table from immuneACCESS and kept in-frame rearrangements only. Not all clones are present; in checked studies, unresolved V genes account for under half, and no reason is known for the remainder. V, J and clone size derive from that table, while D and trimming were established from the DNA sequence. The sample table lists about 22,000 clones, approximately 80% of them with a count of one. 35% to 50% of the sample comes from the top ten.

Notes on this clone: Its cognate antigen has yet to be identified. Base qualities are not recorded, but no much larger clone differs from it by a single base.

In the germline V gene, CDR1 corresponds to ENHRY and CDR2 to SYGVKD. V was cut back by 4 bases and J by 4 bases, leaving a gap of 5 bases between them. Counted from cysteine to phenylalanine, this CDR3 has 12 amino acids. The only DNA kept is the CDR3, 36 bases in frame from the first base. The receptor comes from a man aged 60 to 69 with renal cell carcinoma. The V and J segments used are TRBV10-3 and TRBJ2-1; the D gene cannot be resolved reliably. This sample comprised blood, obtained from a patient whose treatment included radiotherapy and nephrectomy. The DNA sequence is TGTGCCATCAGTGGAGAATACAATGAGCAGTTCTTC. Translated, this is CAISGEYNEQFF.